This T cell receptor beta chain originates from a study of early T cells in non-severe SARS-CoV-2 infection. In its sample, this clonotype was seen many times. CDR3 length: 14 amino acids. Trimming stripped 7 bases from V and 1 base from J, with 12 bases between. One entry per CDR3 protein results from TCRdb running MiXCR on the 5' RACE reads. The sample has approximately 39,000 distinct CDR3 sequences, roughly 4.4% seen once. The clonotype was recovered from an adult who was a healthcare worker with PCR-confirmed SARS-CoV-2 infection or an uninfected control (not recorded which). Sequences were obtained from whole blood. This chain links TRBV12-3 or TRBV12-4 with TRBJ2-3; no reliable D call. CDR3 loop: CASTLFEGTDTQYF. CDR3 nucleotide sequence: TGTGCCAGCACCCTCTTTGAAGGCACAGATACGCAGTATTTT.